Listed below are T cell receptor beta chains from one sample, sequenced in a study of human T cells and chemical hapten exposure. MiXCR was run by TCRdb on the RACE reads, yielding one entry per CDR3 protein. The data contain 350,000 or so distinct CDR3 sequences, approximately 6.9% of them seen just once; the ten biggest clones take up approximately 8%. The sample consisted of whole blood, taken in connection with sensitization to the hapten diphenylcyclopropenone (DPC). These receptors all stem from a woman aged 18-35 years with alopecia areata. Some clones in this sample may be carry-over from other donors' samples. CDR3s include the opening cysteine and the closing phenylalanine or tryptophan. The D gene is left open where the match is weak. The listing skips clone size in some rows; elsewhere it reads once, few, many or a size class.

TRBJ2-1 few TRBV29-1 . CSVEDYRNNEQFF TGCAGCGTTGAAGATTACAGGAACAATGAGCAGTTCTTC
TRBJ2-6 . TRBV10-3 TRBD2 CAISDLAGGGGRANVLTF TGTGCCATCAGTGACCTAGCGGGGGGCGGAGGAAGGGCCAACGTCCTGACTTTC
TRBJ2-2 . TRBV5-1 TRBD1 CASSVFPGQGKTGELFF TGCGCCAGCAGCGTTTTCCCGGGACAGGGGAAAACCGGGGAGCTGTTTTTT
TRBJ2-7 few TRBV20-1 . CSARDFQTQIYEQYF TGCAGTGCTAGAGATTTCCAAACCCAAATTTACGAGCAGTACTTC
TRBJ2-3 many TRBV5-1 . CASSADGASTDTQYF TGCGCCAGCAGCGCGGACGGGGCGAGCACAGATACGCAGTATTTT
TRBJ1-2 many TRBV6-5 TRBD1 CASSYGQEYYGYTF TGTGCCAGCAGTTACGGACAGGAATACTATGGCTACACCTTC
TRBJ2-3 few TRBV6-6 TRBD2 CASLAGGSTDTQYF TGTGCCAGCCTAGCGGGGGGTTCCACAGATACGCAGTATTTT
TRBJ1-5 few TRBV12-3/TRBV12-4 . CASSFYEGDQPQHF TGTGCCAGCAGTTTCTACGAGGGGGATCAGCCCCAGCATTTT
TRBJ2-3 many TRBV6-2/TRBV6-3 . CASTRDSTDTQYF TGTGCCAGCACTAGGGACAGCACAGATACGCAGTATTTT
TRBJ2-3 many TRBV29-1 . CSVVLPPADTQYF TGCAGCGTTGTGCTCCCACCCGCAGATACGCAGTATTTT
TRBJ2-5 many TRBV5-1 . CASSFSPDGQETQYF TGCGCCAGCAGTTTCTCCCCGGACGGTCAAGAGACCCAGTACTTC
TRBJ1-1 . TRBV29-1 . CSLGGGGTEAFF TGCAGCCTAGGGGGGGGAGGCACTGAAGCTTTCTTT
TRBJ1-5 . TRBV5-1 . CASSLGDTGKNQPQHF TGCGCCAGCAGCTTGGGGGATACGGGAAAAAATCAGCCCCAGCATTTT
TRBJ1-1 many TRBV2 . CASSQYTEAFF TGTGCCAGCAGTCAATACACTGAAGCTTTCTTT
TRBJ1-2 few TRBV7-2 TRBD1 CASRRDSPLLNYGYTF TGTGCCAGCAGACGGGACAGCCCCCTTCTTAACTATGGCTACACCTTC
TRBJ1-5 . TRBV27 . CASSDGTEQWPQHF TGTGCCAGCAGTGACGGGACGGAGCAGTGGCCCCAGCATTTT
TRBJ1-6 . TRBV6-6 . CASQGDSYNSPLHF TGTGCCAGCCAAGGGGACTCCTATAATTCACCCCTCCACTTT
TRBJ2-3 once TRBV6-5 . CASQRDGTDTQYF TGTGCCAGCCAAAGGGACGGGACAGATACGCAGTATTTT